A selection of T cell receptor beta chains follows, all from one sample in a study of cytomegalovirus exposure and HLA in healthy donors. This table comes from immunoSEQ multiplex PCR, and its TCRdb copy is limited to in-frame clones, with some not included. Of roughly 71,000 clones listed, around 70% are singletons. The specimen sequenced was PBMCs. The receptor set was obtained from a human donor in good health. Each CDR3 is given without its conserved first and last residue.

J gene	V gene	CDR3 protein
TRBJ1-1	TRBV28	ASRQGGGGNTEAF
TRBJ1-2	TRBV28	ASSSGNYGYP
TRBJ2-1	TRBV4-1	ASSSRLAGNTPGSNEQF
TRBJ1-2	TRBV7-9	ASSPFDGGPLGGYT
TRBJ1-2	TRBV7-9	ASSPKSSLRRNT
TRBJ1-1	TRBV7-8	ASSLGQGTRNTEAF
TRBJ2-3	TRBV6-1	ASSDGGTPKPDTQY
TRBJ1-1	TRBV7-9	ASSPPGDTEAF
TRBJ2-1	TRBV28	ASSLGGNEQF
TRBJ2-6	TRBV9	ASSVGSGNSGANVLT
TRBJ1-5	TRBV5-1	ASSLETGDQPQH
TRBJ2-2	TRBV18	ASSRRDYYTGELF
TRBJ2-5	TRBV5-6	ASSLTFRGSETQY
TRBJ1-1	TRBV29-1	SVLGQGGTEAF
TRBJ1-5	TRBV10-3	AISDPHPIDTSNQPQH
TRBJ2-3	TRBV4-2	ASSLLTSGGTDTQY
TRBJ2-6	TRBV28	ASSLIQGQGANVLT
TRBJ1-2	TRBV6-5	ASSPREDYGYT
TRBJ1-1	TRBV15	ATSGLRQGVNTEAF
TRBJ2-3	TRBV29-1	SVDSVDGGGSDTQY
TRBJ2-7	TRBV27	ASSLGAVYEQY
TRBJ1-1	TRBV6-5	ASSFTGAAEAF
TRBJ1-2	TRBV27	ASSPSKRDGYT
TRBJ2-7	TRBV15	ATSGRRDRTVYEQY
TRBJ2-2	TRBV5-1	ASSATRMSGELF